The rows below give T cell receptor beta chains drawn from one sample of a study of blood T cell repertoires in COVID-19. Libraries were prepared by immunoSEQ multiplex PCR; TCRdb keeps only in-frame clonotypes and omits some of them. The sample includes about 170,000 clones, roughly 93% of them seen just once. Input material: peripheral blood. The receptors here all came from a man between 18 and 29 years old with COVID-19, enrolled during active disease. Each CDR3 is given with its conserved first and last residue. Each record gives: CDR3 protein, clone size, V gene. Rows give clone size only sometimes, using once, few, many, or a class for an expanded clone.

CASSWYRVMDEKLFF,NA,TRBV5-6
CASSLRGVGSGNRNEQFF,NA,TRBV5-1
CASSFSPSFYGYTF,NA,TRBV5-6
CASSWGGGVETQYF,NA,TRBV6-5
CASSLAGGPRYF,NA,TRBV27
CASSQDRVWRTTDTQYF,NA,TRBV4-3
CASSSRRDRSYEQYF,NA,TRBV6-2/TRBV6-3
CASSQDTGADGELFF,NA,TRBV4-3
CASSYGSSQYNEQFF,NA,TRBV6-5
CASSPTSQNIQYF,NA,TRBV27
CASSYSGGRKESPLHF,NA,TRBV6-5
CASTWTSETGELFF,NA,TRBV2
CASSDALAGHEQYF,NA,TRBV9
CASKPALTGFQPQHF,NA,TRBV19
CASSLTGTVSYNEQFF,once,TRBV7-3
CASSRMGLAGVREQYF,NA,TRBV13
CASSQEGQRPYEQYF,NA,TRBV4-3